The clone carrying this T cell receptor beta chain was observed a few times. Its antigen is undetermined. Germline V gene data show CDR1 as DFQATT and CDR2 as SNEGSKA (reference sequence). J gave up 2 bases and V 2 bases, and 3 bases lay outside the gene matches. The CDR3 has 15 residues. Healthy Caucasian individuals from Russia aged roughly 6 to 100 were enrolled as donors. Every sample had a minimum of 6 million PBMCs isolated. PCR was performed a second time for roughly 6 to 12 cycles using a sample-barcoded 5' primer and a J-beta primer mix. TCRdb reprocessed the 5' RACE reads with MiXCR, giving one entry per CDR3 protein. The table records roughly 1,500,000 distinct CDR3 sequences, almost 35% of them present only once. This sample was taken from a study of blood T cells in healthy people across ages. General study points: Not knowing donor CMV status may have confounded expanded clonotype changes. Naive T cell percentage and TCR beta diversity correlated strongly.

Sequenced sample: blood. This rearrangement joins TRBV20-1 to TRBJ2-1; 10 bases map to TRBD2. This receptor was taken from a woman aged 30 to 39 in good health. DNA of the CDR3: TGCAGTGCTAGACTTCTAGCGGGAGCCTACAATGAGCAGTTCTTC. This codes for CSARLLAGAYNEQFF.